The clone carrying this TCR beta chain showed up just a few times. Antigen specificity is unknown. This sample was included in a study of blood T cells in healthy people across ages. Regarding the study as a whole: Per-million-T-cell TCR beta diversity fell roughly linearly with age.

Germline V CDR1 and CDR2: SGHDN, FVKESK. The CDR3 loop spans 12 amino acids. With 4 bases removed from V and 6 bases from J, the gap between germline ends came to 9 bases. Next came a second PCR, run for roughly 6 to 11 cycles, which used a sample-barcoded 5' primer along with a J-beta primer mix. MiXCR was run by TCRdb on the 5' RACE reads, yielding one entry per CDR3 protein. Found here are hundreds of thousands of distinct CDR3 sequences, more than 25% of them singletons; the top ten hold around a sixth. The sequenced material came from blood. J is TRBJ1-2 and V is TRBV14; D is undetermined. The receptor was derived from an elderly woman in good health. CDR3 amino acids: CASSRGVHGYTF. The CDR3, as DNA: TGTGCCAGCAGCCGCGGGGTCCATGGCTACACCTTC.